A single sample is the source of the 29 T cell receptor beta chains below, sequenced in a study of radiotherapy plus CTLA-4 blockade in lung cancer (dated by TCRdb to 2016 to 2019). Library creation used the immunoSEQ multiplex PCR assay. TCRdb stores this immuneACCESS table with in-frame sequences only. Part of the clones is absent; in the studies checked, under half of the shortfall reflects unresolved V genes, and no reason is known for the rest. This sample has about 87,000 clones in its table, and approximately 86% of those were observed once. The ten most abundant clones make up 16% of the sample. This sample comprised peripheral blood, obtained from a patient treated with radiotherapy plus ipilimumab. These receptor sequences come from a human donor with non-small cell lung cancer that progressed on radiotherapy plus ipilimumab.

For this clone: One end of the junction is discordant with germline, which a read error may explain. The gene calls are TRBV4-1 and TRBJ1-4; D might be TRBD1 (5 bases). Looked up from germline, CDR1 is MGHRA and CDR2 is YSYEKL. The CDR3 is 12 residues long. In DNA form, the CDR3 reads TGCGCCAGCAGCCAAGATGGCGCGGGACGGAATTTT. Its translation: CASSQDGAGRNF.

The rearrangement joins TRBV5-6 to TRBJ1-1; no reliable D call. CDR1 is SGHDT and CDR2 is YYEEEE in the germline V gene. The CDR3 sequence is 15 residues long. V dropped 3 bases and J dropped 7 bases, with 19 bases sitting between them. CDR3 DNA: TGTGCCAGCAGCTCCCTGTGGGGAGTAGGACGTGAAGCTTTCTTT. Translation gives CASSSLWGVGREAFF.

This clone has only a few counts. This chain joins TRBV13 and TRBJ1-3, with 7 bases lining up with TRBD1. The CDR3 totals 15 residues. With 5 bases clipped from V and 2 bases from J, the junction kept 6 bases outside the gene matches. Germline-derived CDR1 and CDR2 are PRHDT and FYEKMQ (reference sequence). As DNA, the CDR3 is TGTGCCAGCAGCAGGACAAGGGGGCCTGGAAACACCATATATTTT. This sequence encodes CASSRTRGPGNTIYF.

This clone was detected only a few times. The CDR3 reads CASSDRRGTEAFF. As DNA, the CDR3 is TGTGCCAGCAGTGACAGAAGAGGGACTGAAGCTTTCTTT. V and J are TRBV6-4 and TRBJ1-1; the D is unclear. V gave up 2 bases and J gave up 5 bases, with 9 bases separating them. The CDR3 has 13 amino acids. Per the germline V gene, CDR1 is MRHNA and CDR2 is SNTAGT.

This clone was seen more than once but under ten times. The J gene is TRBJ2-1, the V gene TRBV5-4, with 10 bases that match TRBD2. The V gene end was trimmed by 2 bases and the J gene end by 10 bases; junction bases not matched to a gene: 3. CDR1 is SGHNT, CDR2 YYREEE, per germline (reference sequence). The CDR3 totals 13 residues. CDR3 sequence (DNA): TGTGCCAGCAGCTTTCCGGGACTAGCGGAGCAGTTCTTC. Its protein is CASSFPGLAEQFF. The entire variable domain, with the rest obtained from reference TRBV5-4 and TRBJ2-1, is as follows: ETGVTQSPTHLIKTRGQQVTLRCSSQSGHNTVSWYQQALGQGPQFIFQYYREEENGRGNFPPRFSGLQFPNYSSELNVNALELDDSALYLCASSFPGLAEQFFGPGTRLTVL.

The V gene is TRBV5-4, the J gene TRBJ1-1; 9 nucleotides line up with TRBD1. The CDR3 loop spans 16 amino acids. Trimming removed 0 bases from V and 0 bases from J; junction bases left unmatched: 3. CDR1 and CDR2 (germline): SGHNT, YYREEE (reference sequence). In DNA form, the CDR3 reads TGTGCCAGCAGCTTGGGGACAGGGGCCATGAACACTGAAGCTTTCTTT. Translating gives CASSLGTGAMNTEAFF. The entire variable domain, with the rest obtained from reference TRBV5-4 and TRBJ1-1, is as follows: ETGVTQSPTHLIKTRGQQVTLRCSSQSGHNTVSWYQQALGQGPQFIFQYYREEENGRGNFPPRFSGLQFPNYSSELNVNALELDDSALYLCASSLGTGAMNTEAFFGQGTRLTVV.

This clone came up a few times. V usage is TRBV4-1 and J usage is TRBJ2-1; tentative D call: TRBD2 (5 bases). Trimming took off 2 bases at V and 2 bases at J, with 19 bases between the two ends. The CDR3 runs 18 residues. CDR1 MGHRA and CDR2 YSYEKL come from the germline V gene. In nucleotides, the CDR3 is TGCGCCAGCAGCCAATCCCCCGTCCTAGCTCTGGCCTACAATGAGCAGTTCTTC. This codes for CASSQSPVLALAYNEQFF.

The chain has TRBV23-1 and TRBJ2-7; D might be TRBD2 (5 bases). TRBV23-1 is flagged as an ORF with uncertain function. The CDR3 has 15 residues. V was shortened by 2 bases and J by 1 base, with 12 bases between the two germline ends. CDR3 protein: CASSQLPGISYEQYF. The CDR3 nucleotides are TGCGCCAGCAGTCAACTTCCGGGAATATCCTACGAGCAGTACTTC.

The chain joins TRBV5-8 to TRBJ1-2; maybe TRBD1 (5 bases). The V and J ends lost 1 base and 9 bases respectively, with 16 bases between them. Germline lookup yields CDR1 SGHTS and CDR2 YDEGEE. The CDR3 has 14 amino acids. CDR3 region: CASSLLFRGESYTF. The CDR3, as DNA: TGTGCCAGCAGCTTGTTGTTCCGGGGGGAAAGCTACACCTTC.

Remarks on this clone: Other DNA sequences in the sample encode the same CDR3. The CDR3: CASSPRGSYEQYF. CDR3 sequence (DNA): TGTGCCAGCAGCCCCCGGGGGAGCTACGAGCAGTACTTC. The chain links TRBV9 to TRBJ2-7; tentative D call: TRBD2 (6 bases). The CDR3 loop spans 13 amino acids. The ends were cut back, 4 bases at V and 3 bases at J, with 11 bases in the middle. Germline loops: CDR1 SGDLS, CDR2 YYNGEE.

The chain carries TRBV4-2 and TRBJ2-7; D remains ambiguous. Germline V gives CDR1 LGHNA, CDR2 YNFKEQ. V dropped 0 bases and J dropped 2 bases, with 14 bases sitting between them. The CDR3 contains 16 residues. CDR3 sequence (DNA): TGTGCCAGCAGCCAAGATGCGACATTGCCCACCTACGAGCAGTACTTC. As protein: CASSQDATLPTYEQYF.

This clone is a singleton in its sample. V gene TRBV5-1 combines with J gene TRBJ1-5; 10 nucleotides align to TRBD1. Germline CDR1 reads SGHRS; CDR2 reads YFSETQ. This CDR3 region has 15 residues. The V and J ends lost 6 bases and 2 bases, in that order; junction bases with no gene match: 5. Here the CDR3 DNA reads TGCGCCAGCAACCACGGGACAGGGGGCAATCAGCCCCAGCATTTT. It is translated as CASNHGTGGNQPQHF.

The chain combines TRBV7-2 with TRBJ2-1; TRBD1 might be the D (5 bases). There are 13 residues in the CDR3. The V gene lost 3 bases and the J gene lost 6 bases, with 9 bases spanning the gap. Germline V gives CDR1 SGHTA, CDR2 FQGNSA. For the CDR3, the DNA is TGTGCCAGCAGCTTTCCCAGGGTCAATGAGCAGTTCTTC. Translation gives CASSFPRVNEQFF.

The chain employs TRBV2 and TRBJ2-2; TRBD1 matches 12 bases. The CDR3 consists of 14 residues. Trimming cost V 7 bases and J 6 bases; bases outside gene matches: 3. Germline loops: CDR1 SNHLY, CDR2 FYNNEI. In DNA form, the CDR3 reads TGTGCCAGCACGGGACAGGGGGCGCCCGGGGAGCTGTTTTTT. As protein: CASTGQGAPGELFF. Supplemented by reference TRBV2 and TRBJ2-2, the full variable domain reads EPEVTQTPSHQVTQMGQEVILRCVPISNHLYFYWYRQILGQKVEFLVSFYNNEISEKSEIFDDQFSVERPDGSNFTLKIRSTKLEDSAMYFCASTGQGAPGELFFGEGSRLTVL.

This chain uses TRBV4-1 with TRBJ1-1; D is uncertain. V lost 0 bases and J lost 6, with 2 bases in between. Per germline, CDR1 MGHRA and CDR2 YSYEKL. The CDR3 is 11 residues long. CDR3 loop: CASSQESEAFF. In nucleotides, the CDR3 is TGCGCCAGCAGCCAAGAATCTGAAGCTTTCTTT.

V gene TRBV10-3 combines with J gene TRBJ1-2; 10 bases agree with TRBD1. V was clipped by 2 bases and J by 2 bases; unmatched bases: 2. Germline CDR1 and CDR2: ENHRY and SYGVKD. The CDR3 extends over 15 amino acids. CDR3 nucleotide sequence: TGTGCCATCAGTGAGCCGGACAGGGGGAACTATGGCTACACCTTC. It yields the protein CAISEPDRGNYGYTF.

The chain employs TRBV2 and TRBJ1-2; D is undetermined. This CDR3 is built from 15 residues. Between the trimmed V and J ends, which lost 3 bases and 8 bases, there was a span of 19 bases. Germline-derived CDR1 and CDR2 are SNHLY and FYNNEI. The CDR3 region has the DNA TGTGCCAGCAGTGAGGTTGCCAGGCCTGTGGGCGGCTACACCTTC. Amino acid sequence: CASSEVARPVGGYTF.

This clone has more than one count but fewer than ten. CDR3 nucleotide sequence: TGTGCCATCAGGCCGGGCGGGAGGAACACTGAAGCTTTCTTT. Its protein is CAIRPGGRNTEAFF. V is TRBV10-3 and J is TRBJ1-1; D is ambiguous. The CDR3 is 14 amino acids. The germline gives CDR1 ENHRY, CDR2 SYGVKD. The germline V and J ends were trimmed by 6 bases and 1 base, with 12 bases remaining between them.

The rearrangement uses TRBV28 and TRBJ2-1; possibly TRBD2 for D (5 bases). Germline V gene lookup returns CDR1 MDHEN and CDR2 SYDVKM. Trimming cost V 2 bases and J 0 bases, with 8 bases left between them. The CDR3 loop spans 15 amino acids. The CDR3 DNA reads TGTGCCAGCAGTTTAACTAGTGGCTCCTACAATGAGCAGTTCTTC. This sequence encodes CASSLTSGSYNEQFF.

J is TRBJ2-7 and V is TRBV2; D is uncertain. The CDR3 spans 13 residues. Deletions cut 8 bases from V and 5 bases from J, with 16 bases between. Germline V gene data show CDR1 as SNHLY and CDR2 as FYNNEI. The CDR3 loop is CASGRDSKNEQYF. CDR3 DNA sequence: TGTGCCAGCGGCAGAGATTCGAAAAACGAGCAGTACTTC.

This chain uses TRBV7-2 with TRBJ1-5, with TRBD1 identical over 7 bases. The CDR3 runs 14 residues. The germline V gene has CDR1 SGHTA and CDR2 FQGNSA. V lost 1 base and J lost 6; bases outside the gene matches: 3. This CDR3 is CASSLGQGGQPQHF. In DNA, the CDR3 is TGTGCCAGCAGCTTAGGCCAGGGGGGTCAGCCCCAGCATTTT.

The V call is TRBV7-3, the J call TRBJ2-3, with 9 bases matching TRBD2. CDR3 size: 15 residues. V trimming: 3 bases; J trimming: 8 bases; junction bases outside the gene matches: 9. CDR1 is SGHTA, CDR2 FQGTGA, per germline. The CDR3 sequence is CASSFSGRRGGTQYF. The CDR3, as DNA: TGTGCCAGCAGCTTCAGCGGGAGGAGGGGTGGTACGCAGTATTTT.

In DNA, the CDR3 is TGCGCCAGCAGAAAGCGGGGGGTGAACGGAAACACCATATATTTT. This codes for CASRKRGVNGNTIYF. The rearrangement joins TRBV10-1 to TRBJ1-3, with D perhaps matching TRBD1 (5 bases). The CDR3 is 15 amino acids. CDR1 and CDR2 (germline): WNHNN, SYGVQD (reference sequence). V lost 6 bases and J lost 4, with 16 bases in between.

J is TRBJ1-3 and V is TRBV18; D gene uncertain. CDR3 length: 16 residues. Trimming cost V 2 bases and J 0 bases, with 11 bases left between them. Germline values: CDR1 KGHSH, CDR2 LQKENI. CDR3 DNA sequence: TGTGCCAGCTCACCATCGGCCTCTGTCTCTGGAAACACCATATATTTT. This gives the protein CASSPSASVSGNTIYF. Based on the CDR3 plus reference TRBV18 and TRBJ1-3, the full variable domain is NAGVMQNPRHLVRRRGQEARLRCSPMKGHSHVYWYRQLPEEGLKFMVYLQKENIIDESGMPKERFSAEFPKEGPSILRIQQVVRGDSAAYFCASSPSASVSGNTIYFGEGSWLTVV.

This rearrangement joins TRBV5-1 to TRBJ2-7; D remains ambiguous. The V gene lost 8 bases and the J gene lost 4 bases, with 10 bases spanning the gap. Per the germline V gene, CDR1 is SGHRS and CDR2 is YFSETQ. The CDR3 is 11 residues long. CDR3 sequence (DNA): TGCGCCAGTCGTCTCGGGTACGAGCAGTACTTC. Amino acids: CASRLGYEQYF.

This clone was counted a few times. The rearrangement joins TRBV7-2 to TRBJ2-7, with 9 bases aligning to TRBD2. Germline V gene lookup returns CDR1 SGHTA and CDR2 FQGNSA. The CDR3 contains 15 residues. V trimming: 1 base; J trimming: 5 bases; junction bases outside the gene matches: 6. CDR3 protein: CASSLVAGGRNEQYF. DNA of the CDR3: TGTGCCAGCAGCTTAGTGGCGGGGGGGCGGAACGAGCAGTACTTC.

This sequence joins TRBV11-2 and TRBJ2-7; D unresolved. Germline V lookup: CDR1 SGHAT, CDR2 FQNNGV. This CDR3 contains 15 residues. Trimming took off 1 base at V and 4 bases at J, with 14 bases between the two ends. CDR3 residues: CASSLVGPSNYEQYF. CDR3 DNA sequence: TGTGCCAGCAGCTTAGTCGGGCCGAGTAATTACGAGCAGTACTTC.

This chain connects TRBV19 to TRBJ2-3; 8 bases agree with TRBD2. The V and J ends lost 4 bases and 4 bases, in that order; junction bases with no gene match: 13. Germline V lookup: CDR1 LNHDA, CDR2 SQIVND (reference sequence). CDR3 size: 17 residues. The DNA for the CDR3 is TGTGCCAGTAGTACCCTCGGTAGCGGGGAGGTAGCAGATACGCAGTATTTT. Translation: CASSTLGSGEVADTQYF.

The genes are TRBV5-4 and TRBJ2-2, with TRBD2 matching 11 bases. This CDR3 has 15 residues. Germline V lookup: CDR1 SGHNT, CDR2 YYREEE (reference sequence). Trimming at V came to 5 bases and at J to 2 bases, leaving 2 bases not matched to a gene. CDR3 sequence reads: CASRGLADNTGELFF. In DNA form, the CDR3 reads TGTGCCAGCAGGGGACTAGCGGATAACACCGGGGAGCTGTTTTTT.